This TCR beta chain stems from a study of blood T cell repertoires in COVID-19. The ends lost 1 base at V and 1 base at J; junction bases unmatched: 4. From germline, CDR1 is SGHVS and CDR2 FNYEAQ. The CDR3 extends over 15 amino acids. Sequenced by immunoSEQ multiplex PCR; TCRdb stores in-frame clones only, minus some. The sample has approximately 84,000 clones; 70% to 75% are singletons. This clonotype was sampled from a man in his forties or fifties with active or convalescent COVID-19. V and J are TRBV7-6 and TRBJ2-7, with 7 bases lining up with TRBD1. Sequences were obtained from peripheral blood. The CDR3 DNA follows: TGTGCCAGCAGCTTAGGGGGACAGTATTCCTACGAGCAGTACTTC. Amino acid sequence: CASSLGGQYSYEQYF.